This T cell receptor beta chain was observed in a study of T cells after yellow fever vaccination. In TCRdb, the 5' RACE reads were re-called with MiXCR into one record per CDR3 protein. Found here are around 160,000 distinct CDR3 sequences, almost 7% of them singletons; the top ten hold approximately 2.5%. The CDR3 loop spans 17 amino acids. Trimming took 0 bases from V and 2 from J, leaving 15 bases between them. Germline CDR1 is SGHDN and CDR2 is FVKESK. Study-wide findings and caveats: Most clones from primary vaccination resurfaced after the booster (nearly 97% CD4, about 91% CD8). The bulk population could contribute abundant contaminating clonotypes to FACS-sorted repertoires. The secondary response peaked faster, at day 5 versus 15, but was weaker. Few clonotypes appeared in both CD4 and CD8 compartments.

With respect to this clonotype: Its target is unknown.

The sample was CD4+ T cells sorted from PBMCs, taken 5 days after the first yellow fever vaccination. This sequence originates from a man younger than 30 who received the YFV17D yellow fever vaccine. V is TRBV14 and J is TRBJ2-3, with D uncertain. The CDR3 nucleotides read TGTGCCAGCAGCCAAGACTCTAGGGCCCTAAACACAGATACGCAGTATTTT. Its protein is CASSQDSRALNTDTQYF.